Below, 4 T cell receptor beta chains from the same sample are listed, as sequenced in a study of blood T cells in healthy people across ages. A second PCR, run for about 7 to 12 cycles, used a sample-barcoded 5' primer plus a J-beta primer mix. TCRdb called the 5' RACE reads again in MiXCR, with one record for every CDR3 protein. In the table there are fewer than 600,000 distinct CDR3 sequences, around a quarter of which are singletons. This same sample was also part of a study on T cells of mothers and their children.

Specimen: blood. These receptors were taken from a boy aged 2 to 9 in good health.

The V and J genes are TRBV7-2 and TRBJ2-7; 8 nucleotides align to TRBD2. CDR1 and CDR2 from the germline V gene are SGHTA and FQGNSA. This CDR3 has 15 amino acids. The V gene end was trimmed by 0 bases and the J gene end by 2 bases; junction bases not matched to a gene: 3. The CDR3 nucleotides read TGTGCCAGCAGCTTAGCGTTAGCGGGAACCTACGAGCAGTACTTC. It translates to CASSLALAGTYEQYF.

As for this clonotype: This sequence may be a read error, since a much larger clone differs from it by one base. This rearrangement joins TRBV4-3 to TRBJ2-7; a possible D gene is TRBD1 (6 bases). The CDR3 loop spans 14 amino acids. Trimming took 1 base from V and 4 from J, leaving 11 bases between them. Germline assignment: CDR1 LGHNA and CDR2 YSLEER. The CDR3, as DNA: TGCGCCAGCAGCCAAGGGGGCAGGGGATACGAGCAGTACTTC. Translated: CASSQGGRGYEQYF.

This clonotype was found a few times. The gene calls are TRBV20-1 and TRBJ2-3; TRBD1 might be the D (5 bases). Trimming took 3 bases from V and 0 from J, leaving 10 bases between them. CDR1 DFQATT and CDR2 SNEGSKA come from the germline V gene (reference sequence). There are 14 residues in the CDR3. The CDR3: CSARGHPSTDTQYF. CDR3 sequence (DNA): TGCAGTGCTAGGGGGCATCCTAGCACAGATACGCAGTATTTT.

This chain joins TRBV19 and TRBJ2-5, with 12 nucleotides matching TRBD2. V was clipped by 5 bases and J by 5 bases; unmatched bases: 12. From germline, CDR1 is LNHDA and CDR2 SQIVND (reference sequence). The CDR3 covers 17 residues. In DNA, the CDR3 is TGTGCCAGTAGTTCACCCAGGACTAGCGGGATTTTGGAGACCCAGTACTTC. The encoded protein is CASSSPRTSGILETQYF.